These T cell receptor beta chains were read from a single sample in a study of cytomegalovirus exposure and HLA in healthy donors. Profiling relied on immunoSEQ multiplex PCR, and the TCRdb table lists in-frame clones only, not all of them. The data show around 100,000 clones, just under 70% seen once. Sequenced: PBMCs. Source of these receptors: a man aged 30 to 39 in good health and CMV-seropositive. The CDR3 runs from the conserved cysteine through the conserved F or W. A D gene is named only where the DNA matches it firmly. Not all rows give a size; the values are once, few, many and, for expanded clones, a class.

>TRBJ1-2|16|TRBD1|TRBV7-9|.
CASSSANRQGLYGYTF
TGTGCCAGCAGCTCTGCTAATCGACAGGGGCTCTATGGCTACACCTTC
>TRBJ1-2|14|TRBD1|TRBV9|few
CASTNPGQIYGYTF
TGTGCCAGCACCAATCCGGGACAGATCTATGGCTACACCTTC
>TRBJ1-4|14|TRBD1|TRBV9|.
CASSVSGGNEKLFF
TGTGCCAGCAGCGTATCAGGGGGGAATGAAAAACTGTTTTTT
>TRBJ1-2|14|.|TRBV27|few
CASSFSILNYGYTF
TGTGCCAGCAGTTTTAGTATCCTTAACTATGGCTACACCTTC
>TRBJ2-7|14|.|TRBV11-2|few
CASSFARVSYEQYF
TGTGCCAGCAGCTTCGCCCGGGTTTCCTACGAGCAGTACTTC
>TRBJ1-3|14|.|TRBV7-2|.
CASSLGASGNTIYF
TGTGCCAGCAGCTTAGGGGCAAGTGGAAACACCATATATTTT
>TRBJ2-5|16|.|TRBV28|.
CASTPQAGEKEETQYF
TGTGCCAGCACCCCCCAAGCTGGAGAAAAGGAAGAGACCCAGTACTTC
>TRBJ2-1|16|TRBD1|TRBV4-1|.
CASSQPRDRGPNEQFF
TGCGCCAGCAGCCAACCCCGAGACAGGGGGCCTAATGAGCAGTTCTTC
>TRBJ2-3|15|TRBD2|TRBV9|.
CASSVSGLSADTQYF
TGTGCCAGCAGTGTTAGCGGGCTGTCGGCAGATACGCAGTATTTT
>TRBJ2-2|16|.|TRBV7-2|.
CASSLVAGARTGELFF
TGTGCCAGCAGCTTAGTCGCAGGGGCGCGGACCGGGGAGCTGTTTTTT
>TRBJ2-1|14|TRBD2|TRBV30|few
CAWSVASSGAKQFF
TGTGCCTGGAGTGTAGCGAGTAGCGGGGCGAAGCAGTTCTTC